What follows is one T cell receptor (beta chain) and its context. This clone was detected only a few times. Its antigen is not yet known. Base qualities are not at hand, and no much larger clone is one base apart. Sequences MNHNY (CDR1) and SVGAGI (CDR2) are obtained from the germline V gene (reference sequence). V loses 2 bases, J loses 8 bases, and the germline ends lie 3 bases apart. The CDR3 measures 11 amino acids from cysteine to phenylalanine. Only the CDR3 DNA stays, 33 bases, in frame from base 1. This sample was included in a study of CD8+ T cells in alopecia areata listed by TCRdb under 2018. At the level of the whole study: Treated patients were enrolled in an open-label pilot trial of oral tofacitinib, 5 to 10 mg twice daily, for moderate-to-severe alopecia areata. Patients received tofacitinib for 6 to 18 months and were then followed off drug for 6 months to check for delayed response and recurrence. The SALT score, which quantifies the percentage of affected scalp surface area, was used to measure disease severity in treated patients. High-throughput TCRbeta sequencing was used to examine T cell clonal expansion in alopecia areata in both the C3H/HeJ mouse model and human patients. Scalp tissue and sorted CD4+ and CD8+ peripheral blood T cells from patchy and totalis/universalis alopecia areata patients and from healthy controls were covered by human TCRbeta sequencing. Biopsies were taken from tofacitinib-treated patients at baseline and again at 4 and 24 weeks into treatment, and several of those patients also had a later scalp biopsy. Clonality in the scalp was compared among normal scalp (n=4), patchy alopecia areata scalp (n=8), and alopecia totalis/universalis scalp (n=8). The RNA source kit depended on sample type: the PAXgene miRNA kit for fixed scalp, the miRNeasy kit for PBMCs, and the RNeasy kit for mouse skin. immunoSEQ multiplex PCR using 35 Vbeta forward primers and 13 Jbeta reverse primers was used to amplify TCRbeta CDR3 regions. General study outcomes and caveats: Scalp clonality and the number of expanded CD8+ clones among the top 100 scalp clones were significantly decreased by tofacitinib. Higher clonality and more expanded CD8+ clones were observed in lesional scalp than in normal scalp, particularly in alopecia totalis/universalis, a finding suggestive of antigenic drive. Because the treated cohort was small and had just a single nonresponder, larger studies are needed to establish links between baseline CD8+ expansion and response. Scalp TCR repertoire analysis is complicated because resident alphabeta T cells in normal human skin are also sequenced, whereas mouse skin is dominated by gammadelta T cells. Many expanded lesional clones persisted in scalp and blood during tofacitinib treatment, which may partly explain relapse after stopping treatment. Shared TCR sequences between patients were less evident than in mice, which may be partly attributable to HLA diversity in the patient population.

Library construction relied on the immunoSEQ multiplex PCR assay. RNA was extracted from all samples and reverse transcribed into cDNA, which served as template for TCR sequencing. First-strand cDNA was synthesized using SuperScript III with a 2:1 mix of oligo-dT and random hexamers. A synthetic immune receptor repertoire was used to measure amplification bias, and any remaining bias was corrected computationally. As for the authors' bioinformatics: After raw reads were preprocessed to remove errors, the CDR3 was defined following IMGT conventions as running from the conserved cysteine to phenylalanine. Clonality was computed as 1 minus the Shannon entropy, with the entropy normalized by log2 of the number of productive unique TCRs. Whether each scalp clone was CD4 or CD8 was inferred by checking scalp TCRbeta sequences against the CD4 and CD8 repertoires from sorted blood. As stored in TCRdb, this immuneACCESS dataset retains in-frame rearrangements with V and J assigned. A fraction of the clones does not appear; measured against another copy, unresolved V genes explain less than half of the discrepancy, and the remainder lacks a known reason. The V and J calls and clone size come from that table; D and trimming were worked out from the DNA. The sample table records about 120,000 clones; over 55% of these occur just once. More than 5% of the sample lies in the top ten.

This specimen's time point label, per the study, means: around 4 weeks on oral tofacitinib. Read against the paper, the sample's treatment or condition label means: oral pan-JAK inhibitor, 5-10 mg twice daily. Lesional scalp punch biopsies and peripheral blood were obtained from alopecia areata patients. PBMCs were separated by density centrifugation and stained for CD3, CD4 and CD8, after which CD4+ and CD8+ T cells were sorted on a FACSAria. This specimen was CD4+ T cells sorted from blood, taken at week 4, from a patient treated with tofacitinib. The clonotype comes from a human donor with alopecia areata. The V and J segments used are TRBV6-6 and TRBJ2-2; no D gene can be assigned with confidence. In nucleotide form, the sequence is TGTGCCAGCAGTTACAAGGGGGAGCTGTTTTTT. It translates to CASSYKGELFF.